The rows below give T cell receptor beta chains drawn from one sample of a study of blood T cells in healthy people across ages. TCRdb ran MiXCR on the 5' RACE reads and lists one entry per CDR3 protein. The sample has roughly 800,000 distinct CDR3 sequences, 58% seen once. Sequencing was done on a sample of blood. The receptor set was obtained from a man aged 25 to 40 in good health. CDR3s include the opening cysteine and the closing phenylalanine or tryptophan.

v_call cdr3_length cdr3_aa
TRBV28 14 CASSTRADQETQYF
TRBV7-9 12 CASSQLNSPLHF
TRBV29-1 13 CSAAGGLNTEAFF
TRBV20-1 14 CSARDPSGIWEQFF
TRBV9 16 CASSPGTSGFVGQQFF
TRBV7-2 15 CASSPVGDPTDTQYF
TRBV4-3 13 CASSQARGDTQYF
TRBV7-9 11 CAGELRETQYF
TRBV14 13 CASSQVRNGLQFF
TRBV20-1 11 CSVGPTYEQYF
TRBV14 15 CASSQDYTTAYGYTF
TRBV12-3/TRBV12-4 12 CASKGGWTEAFF
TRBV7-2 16 CASSSRSGTGKETQYF